This TCR beta chain was obtained from a study of blood T cell repertoires in COVID-19. Overall study: Collection of acute and convalescent COVID-19 samples took place in the United States, Italy and Spain. The analysed material was cDNA or gDNA that came from T cells, B-cell-depleted T cells, or PBMCs.

Authors' analysis steps: The authors estimated nucleated cell counts from reference gene primer amplification. Sequencing used immunoSEQ multiplex PCR; TCRdb keeps in-frame clones, though not all of them. From that table come the V and J calls and clone size; the DNA was used to work out D and trimming. The repertoire consists of about 230,000 clones, with more than 75% occurring once and the leading ten covering around 10%. Trimming pared 1 base from V and 3 bases from J, leaving 4 bases between. CDR3 length equals 12 residues. Germline CDR1 reads SGHAT; CDR2 reads FQNNGV. Seattle participants joined during active infection and were tracked over time.

The V call is TRBV11-2, the J call TRBJ2-7; D is undetermined. The clonotype was recovered from a man aged 50-60 years with COVID-19, enrolled during active disease. The sequenced material came from peripheral blood. For the CDR3, the DNA is TGTGCCAGCAGCTTAGTGAGCTACGAGCAGTACTTC. Translating it yields CASSLVSYEQYF.